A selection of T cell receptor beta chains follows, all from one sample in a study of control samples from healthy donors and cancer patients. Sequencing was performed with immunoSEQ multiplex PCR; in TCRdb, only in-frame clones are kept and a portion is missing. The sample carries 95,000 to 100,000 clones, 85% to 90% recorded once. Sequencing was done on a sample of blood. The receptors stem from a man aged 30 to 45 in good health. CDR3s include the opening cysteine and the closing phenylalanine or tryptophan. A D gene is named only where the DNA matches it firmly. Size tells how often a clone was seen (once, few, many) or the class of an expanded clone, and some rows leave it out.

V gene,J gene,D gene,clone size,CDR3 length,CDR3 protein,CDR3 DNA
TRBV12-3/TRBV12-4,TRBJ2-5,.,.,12,CASSPLQETQYF,TGTGCCAGCAGTCCACTCCAAGAGACCCAGTACTTC
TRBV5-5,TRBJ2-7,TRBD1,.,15,CASSPYGQGSYEQYF,TGTGCCAGCAGCCCCTACGGACAGGGGTCCTACGAGCAGTACTTC
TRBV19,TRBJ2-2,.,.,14,CASNGDTYTGELFF,TGTGCCTCCAACGGGGACACCTACACCGGGGAGCTGTTTTTT
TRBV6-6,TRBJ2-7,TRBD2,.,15,CASCQAGGISYEQYF,TGTGCCAGTTGTCAGGCGGGAGGGATCTCCTACGAGCAGTACTTC
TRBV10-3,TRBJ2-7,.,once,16,CAISDALAVGSYEQYF,TGTGCCATCAGTGATGCTTTGGCAGTAGGGTCCTACGAGCAGTACTTC
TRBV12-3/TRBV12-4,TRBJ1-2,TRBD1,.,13,CASSPGQAYGYTF,TGTGCCAGCAGTCCGGGACAGGCCTATGGCTACACCTTC
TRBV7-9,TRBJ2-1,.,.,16,CASRVGWGLEGNEQFF,TGTGCCAGCAGGGTGGGATGGGGGTTAGAGGGGAATGAGCAGTTCTTC
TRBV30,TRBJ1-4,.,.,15,CAWRFRQSANEKLFF,TGTGCCTGGAGATTCAGACAGTCGGCTAATGAAAAACTGTTTTTT
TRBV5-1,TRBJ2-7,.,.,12,CASSSSDIEQYF,TGCGCCAGCAGCTCCTCGGACATTGAGCAGTACTTC
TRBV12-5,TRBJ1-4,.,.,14,CASAGGGARKKLFF,TGTGCTAGTGCTGGGGGAGGGGCGCGAAAAAAACTGTTTTTT
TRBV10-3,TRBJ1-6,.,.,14,CAIRTGQQNSPLHF,TGTGCCATCAGGACCGGACAGCAAAATTCACCCCTCCACTTT
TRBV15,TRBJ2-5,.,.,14,CATSRVGDRETQYF,TGTGCCACCAGCAGAGTGGGGGATAGGGAGACCCAGTACTTC
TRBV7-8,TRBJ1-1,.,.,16,CASSTEGYFRGTEAFF,TGTGCCAGCAGCACGGAGGGGTATTTCAGGGGCACTGAAGCTTTCTTT
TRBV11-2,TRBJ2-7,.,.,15,CASSSERETSHEQYF,TGTGCCAGCAGCTCCGAACGGGAGACATCCCACGAGCAGTACTTC
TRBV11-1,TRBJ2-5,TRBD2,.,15,CASSLSGGALETQYF,TGTGCCAGCAGCTTGAGCGGGGGGGCCTTAGAGACCCAGTACTTC
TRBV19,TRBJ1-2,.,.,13,CASTLVATDGYTF,TGTGCCAGTACCTTGGTCGCTACCGATGGCTACACCTTC
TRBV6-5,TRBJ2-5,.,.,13,CASTQTAQETQYF,TGTGCCAGCACCCAGACAGCTCAAGAGACCCAGTACTTC
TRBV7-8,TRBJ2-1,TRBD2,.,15,CASSLELLAGNEQFF,TGTGCCAGCAGCTTAGAACTACTAGCGGGGAATGAGCAGTTCTTC
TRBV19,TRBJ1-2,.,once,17,CASSIDRSTADLYGYTF,TGTGCCAGTAGTATAGATCGATCAACAGCTGACCTCTATGGCTACACCTTC
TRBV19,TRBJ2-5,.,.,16,CASTPRAGGRGETQYF,TGTGCCAGTACCCCTAGAGCGGGCGGTCGGGGGGAGACCCAGTACTTC
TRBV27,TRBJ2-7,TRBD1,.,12,CASRGQNYEQYF,TGTGCCAGCAGGGGACAGAACTACGAGCAGTACTTC
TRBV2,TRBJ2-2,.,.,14,CASSEVGSNGELFF,TGTGCCAGCAGTGAAGTGGGGAGTAACGGGGAGCTGTTTTTT
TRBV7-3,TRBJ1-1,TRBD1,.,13,CASSLDRAAEAFF,TGTGCCAGCAGCCTCGACAGGGCCGCTGAAGCTTTCTTT
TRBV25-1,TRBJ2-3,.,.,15,CASSATKDITDTQYF,TGTGCCAGCAGTGCAACCAAGGACATTACAGATACGCAGTATTTT
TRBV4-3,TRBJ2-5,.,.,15,CASSQALVLQETQYF,TGCGCCAGCAGCCAAGCGCTAGTGCTTCAAGAGACCCAGTACTTC
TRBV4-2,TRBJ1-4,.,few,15,CASSQESGVGDVEFF,TGTGCCAGCAGCCAAGAAAGTGGTGTAGGGGACGTGGAGTTTTTT
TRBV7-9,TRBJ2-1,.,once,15,CASSLVGGLVNEQFF,TGTGCCAGCAGCTTAGTTGGCGGGTTGGTCAATGAGCAGTTCTTC
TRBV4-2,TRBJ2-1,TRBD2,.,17,CASSRFGTSGNYNEQFF,TGTGCCAGCAGCCGCTTTGGGACTAGCGGGAACTACAATGAGCAGTTCTTC
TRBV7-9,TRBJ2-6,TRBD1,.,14,CASSFSQGVNVLTF,TGTGCCAGCAGCTTTTCACAGGGGGTTAACGTCCTGACTTTC
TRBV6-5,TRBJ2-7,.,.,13,CASNDRASYEQYF,TGTGCCAGCAACGACAGAGCCTCCTACGAGCAGTACTTC
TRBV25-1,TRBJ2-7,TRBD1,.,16,CASSEGTALSSYEQYF,TGTGCCAGCAGTGAAGGGACAGCTCTTAGCTCCTACGAGCAGTACTTC
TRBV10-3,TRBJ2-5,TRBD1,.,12,CAIRGTGETQYF,TGTGCCATCAGAGGGACAGGAGAGACCCAGTACTTC
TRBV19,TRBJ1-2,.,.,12,CATGRVNYGYTF,TGTGCCACGGGGCGAGTTAACTATGGCTACACCTTC
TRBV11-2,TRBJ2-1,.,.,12,CASRPASGEQFF,TGTGCCAGCAGACCGGCCTCCGGTGAGCAGTTCTTC
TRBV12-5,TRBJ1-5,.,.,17,CASGLVPAGSSNQPQHF,TGTGCTAGTGGTTTGGTACCGGCAGGGTCTAGCAATCAGCCCCAGCATTTT
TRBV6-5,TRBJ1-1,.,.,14,CASRTENLNTEAFF,TGTGCCAGCAGGACAGAGAACTTGAACACTGAAGCTTTCTTT
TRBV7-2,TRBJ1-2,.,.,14,CASSPFTGVRGYTF,TGTGCCAGCAGCCCCTTCACGGGGGTTCGTGGCTACACCTTC
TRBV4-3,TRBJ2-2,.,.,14,CASSQGRPTGELFF,TGCGCCAGCAGCCAAGGGAGACCCACCGGGGAGCTGTTTTTT
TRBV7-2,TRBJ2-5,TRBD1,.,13,CASSKGQQETQYF,TGTGCCAGCAGCAAGGGACAGCAAGAGACCCAGTACTTC
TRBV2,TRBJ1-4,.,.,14,CASSADSRHEKLFF,TGTGCCAGCAGCGCGGACAGTCGGCATGAAAAACTGTTTTTT
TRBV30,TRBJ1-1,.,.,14,CAWGGGGRYTEAFF,TGTGCCTGGGGAGGGGGGGGCCGGTACACTGAAGCTTTCTTT
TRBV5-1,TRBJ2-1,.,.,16,CASSLSGGLTYNEQFF,TGCGCCAGCAGCTTGTCAGGGGGACTAACATACAATGAGCAGTTCTTC
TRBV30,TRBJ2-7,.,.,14,CAWTLYGRSYEQYF,TGTGCCTGGACCCTATACGGACGGTCCTACGAGCAGTACTTC
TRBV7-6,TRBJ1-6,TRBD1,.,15,CASSLGTGANSPLHF,TGTGCCAGCAGCTTAGGAACAGGGGCTAATTCACCCCTCCACTTT
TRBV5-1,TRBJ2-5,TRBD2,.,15,CASSPSGGEVETQYF,TGCGCCAGCAGTCCGAGCGGGGGGGAAGTTGAGACCCAGTACTTC
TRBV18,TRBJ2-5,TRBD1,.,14,CASYRDRGLETQYF,TGTGCCAGCTACCGGGACAGGGGATTAGAGACCCAGTACTTC